This T cell receptor beta chain came from a study of Graves' ophthalmopathy and Graves' hyperthyroidism. Study in general: Peripheral blood was obtained at first diagnosis, ahead of any treatment.

The authors amplified TCR beta CDR3 regions from RNA transcripts. RT-PCR with HTBI primers came first, then second-round multiplex PCR. TCRdb re-called the multiplex PCR reads with MiXCR, one entry per CDR3 protein. The sample holds fewer than 650,000 distinct CDR3 sequences, approximately 21% seen once. Study observations and caveats: For predicting ophthalmopathy progression, the model had roughly 70% sensitivity and approximately 72% specificity.

Points on this clonotype: Antigen: not known.

V lost 2 bases and J lost 4, with 12 bases in between. The CDR3 has 14 residues. Germline V lookup: CDR1 MNHEY, CDR2 SMNVEV (reference sequence). The genes are TRBV27 and TRBJ2-7; TRBD1 might be the D (6 bases). The receptor was isolated from a woman between 18 and 29 years old with stable Graves' hyperthyroidism. Some clones in this sample may be carry-over from other donors' samples. Sequencing input: peripheral blood. The CDR3 DNA reads as TGTGCCAGCAGTTTACGTGGGACACCTTACGAGCAGTACTTC. Translation gives CASSLRGTPYEQYF.